This T cell receptor (beta chain) was sequenced during a study of blood T cell repertoires in COVID-19. The wider study: Samples came from the United States, Italy and Spain, spanning acute and convalescent COVID-19.

In the source study's methods: It was from reference gene primer amplification that nucleated cell counts were estimated. Data came from immunoSEQ multiplex PCR; TCRdb stores just in-frame clones and leaves some out. That table furnishes V, J and clone size, whereas the DNA furnished D and trimming. The sample has 100,000 to 130,000 clones, around 64% seen once. CDR1 is SGHRS and CDR2 is YFSETQ in the germline V gene. The germline V and J ends were trimmed by 0 bases and 1 base, with 10 bases remaining between them. The CDR3 loop spans 16 amino acids. The sample was peripheral blood. The receptor's source is a woman aged 40 to 50 with acute or convalescent COVID-19. The chain has TRBV5-1 and TRBJ2-2, with D unresolved. In DNA, the CDR3 is TGCGCCAGCAGCTTGGTGCAGGTCCAGAACACCGGGGAGCTGTTTTTT. It is translated as CASSLVQVQNTGELFF.